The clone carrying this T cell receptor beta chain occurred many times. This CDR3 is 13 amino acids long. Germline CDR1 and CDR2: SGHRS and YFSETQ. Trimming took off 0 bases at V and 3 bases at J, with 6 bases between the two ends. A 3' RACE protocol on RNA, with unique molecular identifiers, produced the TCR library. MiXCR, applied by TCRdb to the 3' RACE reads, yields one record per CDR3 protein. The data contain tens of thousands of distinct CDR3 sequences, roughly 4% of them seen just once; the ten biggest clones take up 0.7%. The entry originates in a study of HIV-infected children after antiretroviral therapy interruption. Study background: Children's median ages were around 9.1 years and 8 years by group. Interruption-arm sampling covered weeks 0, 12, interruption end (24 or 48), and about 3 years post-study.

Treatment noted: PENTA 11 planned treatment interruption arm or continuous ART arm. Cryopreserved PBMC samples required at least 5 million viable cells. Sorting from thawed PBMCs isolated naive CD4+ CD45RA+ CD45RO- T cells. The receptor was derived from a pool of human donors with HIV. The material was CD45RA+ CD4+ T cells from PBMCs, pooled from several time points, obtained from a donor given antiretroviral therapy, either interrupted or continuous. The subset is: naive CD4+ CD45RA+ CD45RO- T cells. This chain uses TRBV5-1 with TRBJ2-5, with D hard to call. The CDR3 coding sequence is TGCGCCAGCAGCTTGGGGTTCGAAGAGACCCAGTACTTC. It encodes CASSLGFEETQYF.